The 17 T cell receptor beta chains below were found in one sample sequenced in a study of OX40 agonist ivuxolimab in advanced cancers. Clones were sequenced by immunoSEQ multiplex PCR, and TCRdb holds only the in-frame ones, with some missing. The data contain roughly 92,000 clones, 75% to 95% of them singletons. Sequenced material: CD4+ or CD8+ T cells sorted from blood, taken in a trial of the OX40 agonist ivuxolimab. These receptors all come from an adult with an advanced solid tumor such as melanoma, head and neck, liver or kidney cancer.

This rearrangement joins TRBV27 to TRBJ1-1; D gene uncertain. Deletions cut 1 base from V and 1 base from J, with 10 bases between. The CDR3 covers 15 residues. Germline CDR1 MNHEY, CDR2 SMNVEV (reference sequence). CDR3 sequence (DNA): TGTGCCAGCAGTTTATTCCCATCAGGGAACACTGAAGCTTTCTTT. Its translation is CASSLFPSGNTEAFF.

The chain combines TRBV7-8 with TRBJ2-3, with D tentatively TRBD2 (6 bases). CDR3 length: 15 residues. Deletions cut 5 bases from V and 7 bases from J, with 19 bases between. In germline, CDR1 is SGHVS, CDR2 FQNEAQ. CDR3 protein: CASSRRWDRENTQYF. As DNA, the CDR3 is TGTGCCAGCAGCAGGAGGTGGGACCGGGAGAATACGCAGTATTTT.

This chain uses TRBV18 with TRBJ1-1; 7 bases align to TRBD1. Germline CDR1 reads KGHSH; CDR2 reads LQKENI. The CDR3 is 16 residues long. V gave up 3 bases and J gave up 0 bases; unmatched junction bases: 7. CDR3 protein: CASSPGTASLNTEAFF. Written as DNA, the CDR3 is TGTGCCAGCTCACCCGGGACAGCTAGCCTGAACACTGAAGCTTTCTTT.

J is TRBJ2-7 and V is TRBV6-6, with 8 nucleotides matching TRBD1. Looked up from germline, CDR1 is MNHNY and CDR2 is SVGAGI (reference sequence). V dropped 2 bases and J dropped 5; count of bases not matched to a gene: 8. The CDR3 covers 15 residues. This CDR3 reads CASSYLGQGIHEQYF. The DNA of the CDR3 is TGTGCCAGCAGTTACCTCGGACAGGGTATCCACGAGCAGTACTTC.

The J gene is TRBJ1-1, the V gene TRBV5-1; D uncertain. CDR3 length: 13 residues. Looked up from germline, CDR1 is SGHRS and CDR2 is YFSETQ. The germline V and J ends were trimmed by 2 bases and 1 base, with 6 bases remaining between them. CDR3 coding DNA: TGCGCCAGCAGCTTTAGGACGAACACTGAAGCTTTCTTT. It yields the protein CASSFRTNTEAFF.

This chain uses TRBV28 with TRBJ2-3; D is tentatively TRBD1 or TRBD2 (5 bases each). The germline CDR1 and CDR2 sequences are MDHEN and SYDVKM. Trimming left V 6 bases short and J 2 bases short, with 18 bases between. There are 16 residues in the CDR3. The CDR3 here is CASRGREGTTTDTQYF. The CDR3 nucleotides read TGTGCCAGCAGGGGGCGTGAGGGGACCACCACAGATACGCAGTATTTT.

The chain employs TRBV11-1 and TRBJ1-5; unclear D gene. The CDR3 sequence is 13 residues long. Germline CDR1 and CDR2: SGHAT and FQDESV (reference sequence). Trimming took off 1 base at V and 5 bases at J, with 6 bases between the two ends. This chain's CDR3 is CASSLVQDQPQHF. CDR3 DNA: TGTGCCAGCAGCTTAGTCCAGGATCAGCCCCAGCATTTT.

The chain employs TRBV7-8 and TRBJ2-1; 7 bases align to TRBD2. CDR1 is SGHVS and CDR2 is FQNEAQ in the germline V gene. V lost 0 bases, J lost 5 bases, and 10 bases stayed unmatched. The length of the CDR3 is 17 residues. CDR3 loop: CASSLAYRLAANNEQFF. In DNA form, the CDR3 reads TGTGCCAGCAGCTTAGCGTATCGGCTAGCGGCCAACAATGAGCAGTTCTTC.

The chain is built from TRBV29-1 and TRBJ2-1; 8 positions agree with TRBD1. The CDR3 contains 12 residues. Germline CDR1 is SQVTM and CDR2 is ANQGSEA. Trimming cost V 7 bases and J 4 bases; bases outside gene matches: 3. DNA of the CDR3: TGCAGCGGGGGACAGGTTTACAATGAGCAGTTCTTC. Its protein product is CSGGQVYNEQFF.

The V and J genes are TRBV27 and TRBJ2-3, with D hard to call. V gave up 2 bases and J gave up 2 bases, with 5 bases separating them. The CDR3 is 13 residues long. The germline CDR1 and CDR2 sequences are MNHEY and SMNVEV (reference sequence). CDR3 sequence: CASSLAVTDTQYF. The CDR3 DNA reads as TGTGCCAGCAGTTTAGCTGTCACAGATACGCAGTATTTT.

The rearrangement uses TRBV19 and TRBJ2-7, with 9 positions matching TRBD2. CDR3 length: 14 residues. Germline assignment: CDR1 LNHDA and CDR2 SQIVND (reference sequence). The V and J ends lost 8 bases and 2 bases, in that order; junction bases with no gene match: 7. CDR3: CASGSGSGAYEQYF. The CDR3 nucleotides are TGTGCCAGTGGTAGCGGGAGTGGGGCCTACGAGCAGTACTTC.

V usage is TRBV7-9 and J usage is TRBJ2-1, with 11 bases matching TRBD2. V gave up 5 bases and J gave up 2 bases; unmatched junction bases: 2. The germline gives CDR1 SEHNR, CDR2 FQNEAQ (reference sequence). This CDR3 spans 15 amino acids. DNA for the CDR3: TGTGCCAGCAGCCCGACTAGCGGGACCTACAATGAGCAGTTCTTC. It translates to CASSPTSGTYNEQFF.

The CDR3 DNA reads as TGCGCCAGCACTATAAAGCGGGAGTCAGGCACCGGGGAGCTGTTTTTT. Amino acid sequence: CASTIKRESGTGELFF. This chain connects TRBV10-1 to TRBJ2-2; the match to TRBD2 covers 8 bases. Unmatched junction bases numbered 11, after V lost 7 bases and J lost 4 bases. Per the germline V gene, CDR1 is WNHNN and CDR2 is SYGVQD (reference sequence). This CDR3 is 16 amino acids long.

V usage is TRBV19 and J usage is TRBJ1-1; possibly TRBD1 for D (5 bases). This CDR3 is built from 13 residues. Germline CDR1 reads LNHDA; CDR2 reads SQIVND (reference sequence). Trimming cost V 1 base and J 6 bases, with 9 bases left between them. Written as DNA, the CDR3 is TGTGCCAGTAGTATAGGAGGACAATCTGAAGCTTTCTTT. Its protein product is CASSIGGQSEAFF.

This chain uses TRBV11-3 with TRBJ2-7; no definite D call. This CDR3 has 13 residues. V lost 8 bases, J lost 0 bases, and 11 bases lay in between. CDR1 is SGHNT and CDR2 is YENEEA in the germline V gene. The CDR3 DNA reads as TGTGCCAGCGAGCCAAGGAGCTCCTACGAGCAGTACTTC. Encoded protein: CASEPRSSYEQYF.

This clone was seen only once. The genes are TRBV10-1 and TRBJ2-7; D gene ambiguous. CDR1 is WNHNN and CDR2 is SYGVQD in the germline V gene (reference sequence). This CDR3 is built from 12 residues. The V end lost 6 bases, the J end lost 4 bases, and 10 bases lay between the germline ends. The CDR3, as DNA: TGCGCCAGCAGCAAAAACAATTACGAGCAGTACTTC. Amino acids: CASSKNNYEQYF.

This sequence joins TRBV7-9 and TRBJ1-2; the D is unclear. Deletions cut 0 bases from V and 8 bases from J, with 7 bases between. Germline V gene sequence: CDR1 SEHNR, CDR2 FQNEAQ (reference sequence). The CDR3 totals 12 residues. DNA for the CDR3: TGTGCCAGCAGCTTAGCGGGGTCGGGCTACACCTTC. Its protein product is CASSLAGSGYTF.